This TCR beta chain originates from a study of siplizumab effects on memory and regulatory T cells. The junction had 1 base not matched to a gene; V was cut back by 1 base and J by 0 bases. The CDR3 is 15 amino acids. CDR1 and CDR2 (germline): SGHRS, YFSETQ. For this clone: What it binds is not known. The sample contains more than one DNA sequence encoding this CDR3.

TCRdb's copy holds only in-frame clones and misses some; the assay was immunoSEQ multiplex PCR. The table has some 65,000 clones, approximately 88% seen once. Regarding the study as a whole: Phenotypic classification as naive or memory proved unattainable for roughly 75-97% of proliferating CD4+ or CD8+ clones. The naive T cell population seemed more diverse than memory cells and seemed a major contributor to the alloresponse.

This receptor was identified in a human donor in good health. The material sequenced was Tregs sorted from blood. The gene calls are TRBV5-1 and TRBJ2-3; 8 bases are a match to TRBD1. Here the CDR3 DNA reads TGCGCCAGCAGCTTGACAGGGGGAAGCACAGATACGCAGTATTTT. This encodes CASSLTGGSTDTQYF. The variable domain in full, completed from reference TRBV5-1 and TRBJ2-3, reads KAGVTQTPRYLIKTRGQQVTLSCSPISGHRSVSWYQQTPGQGLQFLFEYFSETQRNKGNFPGRFSGRQFSNSRSEMNVSTLELGDSALYLCASSLTGGSTDTQYFGPGTRLTVL.